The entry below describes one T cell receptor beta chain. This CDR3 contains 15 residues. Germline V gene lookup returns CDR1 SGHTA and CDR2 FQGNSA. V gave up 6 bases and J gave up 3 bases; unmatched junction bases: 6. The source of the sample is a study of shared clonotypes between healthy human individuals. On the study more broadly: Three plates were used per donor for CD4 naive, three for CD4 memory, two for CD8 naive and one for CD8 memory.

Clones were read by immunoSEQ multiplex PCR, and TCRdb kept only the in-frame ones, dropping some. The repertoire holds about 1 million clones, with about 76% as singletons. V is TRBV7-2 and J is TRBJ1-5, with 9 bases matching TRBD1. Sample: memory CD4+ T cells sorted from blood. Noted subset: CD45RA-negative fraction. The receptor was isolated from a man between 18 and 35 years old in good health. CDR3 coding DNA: TGTGCCAGCAGTAGACAGGGGGACACCAATCAGCCCCAGCATTTT. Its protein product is CASSRQGDTNQPQHF.